These 9 T cell receptor beta chains share one sample of origin, sequenced in a study of shared clonotypes between healthy human individuals (dated by TCRdb to the early 2020s). Library generation was performed with the immunoSEQ multiplex PCR assay. Imported from immuneACCESS, the table was reduced by TCRdb to in-frame sequences with V and J called. These copies leave out some clones; in studies compared against another copy, an unresolved V gene accounts for under half, and the cause of the remainder is not known. This sample is represented by roughly 450,000 clones; less than 85% of them were singletons. The top ten hold roughly 13% of the sample. Specimen: PBMCs. These receptor sequences come from a woman aged 40 to 50 in good health. Some clones in this sample may be carry-over from other donors' samples.

The chain carries TRBV14 and TRBJ2-7; D unclear. CDR3 size: 14 residues. The germline V gene has CDR1 SGHDN and CDR2 FVKESK. The V and J ends lost 1 base and 2 bases respectively, with 9 bases between them. DNA of the CDR3: TGTGCCAGCAGCCAAGTTCGCGGCCCCTACGAGCAGTACTTC. This encodes CASSQVRGPYEQYF.

The CDR3 sequence: CASSLSSPGASYNEQFF. In nucleotides, the CDR3 is TGTGCCAGCAGTTTATCTAGCCCGGGAGCATCGTACAATGAGCAGTTCTTC. V and J are TRBV28 and TRBJ2-1; weak D call: TRBD2 (6 bases). Germline V lookup: CDR1 MDHEN, CDR2 SYDVKM. The CDR3 length is 17 residues. Trimming took 1 base from V and 4 from J, leaving 17 bases between them.

The chain is built from TRBV7-9 and TRBJ1-5, with D maybe TRBD1 (6 bases). The V gene lost 4 bases and the J gene lost 3 bases, with 10 bases spanning the gap. CDR3 length equals 14 residues. In germline, CDR1 is SEHNR, CDR2 FQNEAQ (reference sequence). CDR3 DNA: TGTGCCAGCAGCTGGCAGGGGAACAATCAGCCCCAGCATTTT. Residues: CASSWQGNNQPQHF.

This clone was found once. The chain employs TRBV10-2 and TRBJ2-5, with a weak D call TRBD2 (5 bases). The J call may be faulty, since TRBJ2-7 better matches the DNA end. CDR1 WSHSY and CDR2 SAAADI come from the germline V gene. This CDR3 has 15 residues. The DNA of the CDR3 is TGCGCCAGCAGTGAGGCTAGCCCAGACTACTACGAGCAGTACTTC. Its protein product is CASSEASPDYYEQYF.

V is TRBV5-1 and J is TRBJ2-5, with unresolved D. The CDR3 consists of 15 residues. V lost 4 bases to trimming and J lost 3 bases, with 16 bases between them. Per the germline V gene, CDR1 is SGHRS and CDR2 is YFSETQ. The CDR3 region is CASSRLGSAEETQYF. Here the CDR3 DNA reads TGCGCCAGCAGCAGACTGGGCTCGGCAGAAGAGACCCAGTACTTC.

This clone showed up just a few times. In DNA form, the CDR3 reads TGTGCCAGCAGGCCAGTAGACGGGCTCCGCGCTTTCTTT. Its protein product is CASRPVDGLRAFF. The chain uses TRBV2 and TRBJ1-1; D is unclear. This CDR3 is built from 13 residues. Germline V gene data show CDR1 as SNHLY and CDR2 as FYNNEI. V lost 6 bases and J lost 11, with 19 bases in between. Combining the CDR3 with reference TRBV2 and TRBJ1-1 gives the whole variable domain EPEVTQTPSHQVTQMGQEVILRCVPISNHLYFYWYRQILGQKVEFLVSFYNNEISEKSEIFDDQFSVERPDGSNFTLKIRSTKLEDSAMYFCASRPVDGLRAFFGQGTRLTVV.

This clone was recorded a few times. This rearrangement joins TRBV2 to TRBJ1-2, with unresolved D. In germline, CDR1 is SNHLY, CDR2 FYNNEI. Trimming took 7 bases from V and 0 from J, leaving 9 bases between them. The CDR3 length is 13 residues. CDR3 residues: CASTWESNYGYTF. CDR3 coding DNA: TGTGCCAGCACTTGGGAGTCTAACTATGGCTACACCTTC.

The chain uses TRBV28 and TRBJ2-1, with TRBD2 identical over 9 bases. Germline V gene data show CDR1 as MDHEN and CDR2 as SYDVKM. The ends lost 5 bases at V and 4 bases at J; junction bases unmatched: 9. The CDR3 is made up of 16 amino acids. The CDR3 region is CASSGLGLAPYNEQFF. DNA for the CDR3: TGTGCCAGCAGTGGGCTAGGACTAGCGCCGTACAATGAGCAGTTCTTC. Drawing the rest from reference TRBV28 and TRBJ2-1, the complete variable domain is DVKVTQSSRYLVKRTGEKVFLECVQDMDHENMFWYRQDPGLGLRLIYFSYDVKMKEKGDIPEGYSVSREKKERFSLILESASTNQTSMYLCASSGLGLAPYNEQFFGPGTRLTVL.

V and J are TRBV27 and TRBJ2-5; the match to TRBD1 covers 9 bases. The CDR3 is made up of 16 amino acids. Trimming took 5 bases from V and 3 from J; bases not matched to a gene: 10. From germline, CDR1 is MNHEY and CDR2 SMNVEV (reference sequence). The chain's CDR3 is CASSLLQGAAKETQYF. CDR3 DNA: TGTGCCAGCAGTCTCTTACAGGGGGCTGCGAAAGAGACCCAGTACTTC.